This T cell receptor beta chain was found in a study of technical replicates of blood from several donors. CDR1 and CDR2 (germline): MRHNA, SNTAGT. The CDR3 is 15 residues long. V lost 2 bases to trimming and J lost 0 bases; unmatched junction nucleotides: 2. Repertoires were generated with immunoSEQ multiplex PCR, while TCRdb's copy carries only in-frame clones and drops some. The table has fewer than 90,000 clones, about 94% seen once. V and J are TRBV6-4 and TRBJ2-3, with TRBD2 identical over 7 bases. The material sequenced was T cells isolated from PBMCs. The receptor was isolated from a human donor in good health. CDR3 DNA sequence: TGTGCCAGCAGTGACCGGGAGGCGAGCACAGATACGCAGTATTTT. It yields the protein CASSDREASTDTQYF.